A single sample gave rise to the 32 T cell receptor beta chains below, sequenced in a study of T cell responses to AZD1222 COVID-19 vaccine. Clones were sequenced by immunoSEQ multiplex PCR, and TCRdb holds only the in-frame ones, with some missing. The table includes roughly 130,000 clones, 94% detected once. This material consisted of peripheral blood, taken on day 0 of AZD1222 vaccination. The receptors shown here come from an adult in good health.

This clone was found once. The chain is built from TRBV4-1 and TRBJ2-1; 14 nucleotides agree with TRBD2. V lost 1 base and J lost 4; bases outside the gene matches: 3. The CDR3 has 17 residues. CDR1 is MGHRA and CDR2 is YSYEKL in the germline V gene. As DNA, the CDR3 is TGCGCCAGCAGCCAAGGACTAGCGGGAGGGCGATACAATGAGCAGTTCTTC. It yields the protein CASSQGLAGGRYNEQFF.

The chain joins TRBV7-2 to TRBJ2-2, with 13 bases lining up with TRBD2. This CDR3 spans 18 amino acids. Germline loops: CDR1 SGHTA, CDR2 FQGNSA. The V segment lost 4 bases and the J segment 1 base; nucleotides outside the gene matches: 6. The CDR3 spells CASSSRLAGGRNTGELFF. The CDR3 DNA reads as TGTGCCAGCAGCTCCCGACTAGCGGGAGGCCGGAACACCGGGGAGCTGTTTTTT.

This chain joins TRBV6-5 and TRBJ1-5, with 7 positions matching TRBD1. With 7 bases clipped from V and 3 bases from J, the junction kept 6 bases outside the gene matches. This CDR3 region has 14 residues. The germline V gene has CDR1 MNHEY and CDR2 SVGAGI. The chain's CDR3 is CASTPTGANQPQHF. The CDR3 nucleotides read TGTGCCAGCACTCCTACAGGGGCCAATCAGCCCCAGCATTTT.

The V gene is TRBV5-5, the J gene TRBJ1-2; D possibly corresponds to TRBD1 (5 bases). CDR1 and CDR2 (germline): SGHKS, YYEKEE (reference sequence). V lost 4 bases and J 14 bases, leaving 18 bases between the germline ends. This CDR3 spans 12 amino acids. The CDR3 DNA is TGTGCCAGCAGCAAAAGGGACGGCCGGAGGACCTTC. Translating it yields CASSKRDGRRTF. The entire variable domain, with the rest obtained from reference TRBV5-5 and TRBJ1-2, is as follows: DAGVTQSPTHLIKTRGQQVTLRCSPISGHKSVSWYQQVLGQGPQFIFQYYEKEERGRGNFPDRFSARQFPNYSSELNVNALLLGDSALYLCASSKRDGRRTFGSGTRLTVV.

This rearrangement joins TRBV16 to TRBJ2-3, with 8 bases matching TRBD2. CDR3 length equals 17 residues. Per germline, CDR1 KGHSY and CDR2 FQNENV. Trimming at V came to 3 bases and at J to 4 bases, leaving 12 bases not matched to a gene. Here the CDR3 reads CASSHRVKREIADTQYF. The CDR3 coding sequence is TGTGCCAGCAGCCATAGGGTAAAGCGGGAGATTGCAGATACGCAGTATTTT. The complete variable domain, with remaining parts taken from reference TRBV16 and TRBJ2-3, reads GEEVAQTPKHLVRGEGQKAKLYCAPIKGHSYVFWYQQVLKNEFKFLISFQNENVFDETGMPKERFSAKCLPNSPCSLEIQATKLEDSAVYFCASSHRVKREIADTQYFGPGTRLTVL.

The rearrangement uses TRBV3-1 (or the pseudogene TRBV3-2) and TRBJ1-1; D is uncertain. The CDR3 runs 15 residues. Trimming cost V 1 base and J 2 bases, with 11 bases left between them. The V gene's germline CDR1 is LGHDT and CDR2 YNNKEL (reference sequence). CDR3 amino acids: CASSQVRSRNTEAFF. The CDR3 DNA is TGTGCCAGCAGCCAAGTTAGGTCGAGAAACACTGAAGCTTTCTTT.

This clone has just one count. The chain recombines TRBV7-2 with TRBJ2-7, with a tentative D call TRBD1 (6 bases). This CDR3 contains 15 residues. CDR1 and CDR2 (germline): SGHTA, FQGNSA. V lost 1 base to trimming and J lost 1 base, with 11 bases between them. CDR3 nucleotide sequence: TGTGCCAGCAGCTTAGATGGGGGCGGGTCCTACGAGCAGTACTTC. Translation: CASSLDGGGSYEQYF.

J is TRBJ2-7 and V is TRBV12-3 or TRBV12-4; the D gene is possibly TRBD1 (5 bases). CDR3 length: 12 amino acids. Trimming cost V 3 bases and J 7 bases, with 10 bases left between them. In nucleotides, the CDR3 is TGTGCCAGCAGTTTGACAGTTAGTGAGCAGTACTTC. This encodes CASSLTVSEQYF.

CDR3 sequence: CASSSPWASGSQNEQYF. Here the CDR3 DNA reads TGTGCCAGCAGTTCCCCCTGGGCTAGCGGGAGTCAGAACGAGCAGTACTTC. The chain is built from TRBV6-2 or TRBV6-3 and TRBJ2-7; 10 bases are shared with TRBD2. This CDR3 comprises 17 residues. V lost 4 bases to trimming and J lost 5 bases; unmatched junction nucleotides: 14. Germline CDR1 and CDR2: MNHEY and SVGEGT.

The CDR3, as DNA: TGTGCCAGCAGTTATGTACAGGGCGCTGTATGGTTCTTC. It encodes CASSYVQGAVWFF. The rearrangement joins TRBV28 to TRBJ2-1, with a weak D call TRBD1 (6 bases). Trimming shortened V by 4 bases and J by 15 bases, and 19 bases separated the two germline ends. This CDR3 comprises 13 residues. Germline CDR1 and CDR2: MDHEN and SYDVKM.

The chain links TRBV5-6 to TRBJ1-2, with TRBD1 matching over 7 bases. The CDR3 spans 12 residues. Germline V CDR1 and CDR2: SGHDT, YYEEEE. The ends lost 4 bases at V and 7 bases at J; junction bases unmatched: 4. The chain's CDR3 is CASSTGTAGYTF. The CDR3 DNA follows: TGTGCCAGCAGCACAGGGACAGCTGGCTACACCTTC.

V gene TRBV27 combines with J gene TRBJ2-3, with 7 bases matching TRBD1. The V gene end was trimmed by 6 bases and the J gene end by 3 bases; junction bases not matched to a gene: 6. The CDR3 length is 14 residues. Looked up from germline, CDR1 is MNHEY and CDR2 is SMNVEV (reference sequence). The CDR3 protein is CASRAGGWTDTQYF. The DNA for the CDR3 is TGTGCCAGCAGAGCAGGGGGTTGGACAGATACGCAGTATTTT.

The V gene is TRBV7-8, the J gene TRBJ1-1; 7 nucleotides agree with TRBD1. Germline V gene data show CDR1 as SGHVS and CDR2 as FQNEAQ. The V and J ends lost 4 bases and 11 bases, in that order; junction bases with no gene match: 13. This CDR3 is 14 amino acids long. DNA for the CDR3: TGTGCCAGCAGCTACGAAAGTAGGGGGCACAGGGCTTTCTTT. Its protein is CASSYESRGHRAFF.

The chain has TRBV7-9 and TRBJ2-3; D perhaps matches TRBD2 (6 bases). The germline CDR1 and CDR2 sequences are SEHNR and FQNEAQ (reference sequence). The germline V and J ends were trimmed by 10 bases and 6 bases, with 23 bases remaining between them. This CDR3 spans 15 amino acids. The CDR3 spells CATRAGKVGGDTQYF. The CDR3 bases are TGTGCCACCCGGGCAGGGAAGGTTGGGGGGGATACGCAGTATTTT.

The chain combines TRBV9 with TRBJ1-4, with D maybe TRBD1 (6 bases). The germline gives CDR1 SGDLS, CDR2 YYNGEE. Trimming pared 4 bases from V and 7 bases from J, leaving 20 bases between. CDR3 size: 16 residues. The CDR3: CASSQKQGRGFEKLFF. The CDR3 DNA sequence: TGTGCCAGCAGCCAAAAGCAGGGGAGGGGTTTTGAAAAACTGTTTTTT.

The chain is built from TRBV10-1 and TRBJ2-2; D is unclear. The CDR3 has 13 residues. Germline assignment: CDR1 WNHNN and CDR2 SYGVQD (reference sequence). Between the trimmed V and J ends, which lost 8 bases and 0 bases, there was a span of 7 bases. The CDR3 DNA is TGCGCCAGCGGCTTCCCGAACACCGGGGAGCTGTTTTTT. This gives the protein CASGFPNTGELFF.

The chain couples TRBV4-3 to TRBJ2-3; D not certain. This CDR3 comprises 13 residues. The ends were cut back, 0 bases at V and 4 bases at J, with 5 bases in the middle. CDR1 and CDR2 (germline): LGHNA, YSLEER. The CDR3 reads CASSQDLPDTQYF. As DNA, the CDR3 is TGCGCCAGCAGCCAAGATCTACCAGATACGCAGTATTTT.

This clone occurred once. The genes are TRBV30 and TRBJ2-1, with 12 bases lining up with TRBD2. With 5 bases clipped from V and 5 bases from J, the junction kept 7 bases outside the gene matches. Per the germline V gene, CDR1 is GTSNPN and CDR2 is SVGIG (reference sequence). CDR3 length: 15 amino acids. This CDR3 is CAWRLLAGGHNEQFF. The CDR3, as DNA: TGTGCCTGGCGGTTACTAGCGGGAGGACACAATGAGCAGTTCTTC.

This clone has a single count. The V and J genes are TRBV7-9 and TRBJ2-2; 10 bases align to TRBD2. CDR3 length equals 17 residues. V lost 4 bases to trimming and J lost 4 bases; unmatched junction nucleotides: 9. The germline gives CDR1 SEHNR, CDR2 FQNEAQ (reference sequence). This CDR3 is CASSWKKREGPTGELFF. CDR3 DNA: TGTGCCAGCAGCTGGAAGAAGCGGGAGGGCCCCACCGGGGAGCTGTTTTTT.

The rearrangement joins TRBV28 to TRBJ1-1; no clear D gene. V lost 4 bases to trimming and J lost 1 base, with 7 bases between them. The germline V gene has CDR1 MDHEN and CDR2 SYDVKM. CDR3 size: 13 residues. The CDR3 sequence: CASSSRWNTEAFF. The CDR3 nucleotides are TGTGCCAGCAGTTCCCGCTGGAACACTGAAGCTTTCTTT.

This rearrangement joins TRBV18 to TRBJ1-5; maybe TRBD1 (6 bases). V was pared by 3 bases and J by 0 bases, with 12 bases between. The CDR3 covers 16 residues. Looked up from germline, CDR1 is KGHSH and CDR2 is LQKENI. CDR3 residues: CASSPLQTGSNQPQHF. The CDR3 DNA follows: TGTGCCAGCTCACCTCTACAGACAGGTAGCAATCAGCCCCAGCATTTT. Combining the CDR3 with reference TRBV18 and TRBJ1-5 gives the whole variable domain NAGVMQNPRHLVRRRGQEARLRCSPMKGHSHVYWYRQLPEEGLKFMVYLQKENIIDESGMPKERFSAEFPKEGPSILRIQQVVRGDSAAYFCASSPLQTGSNQPQHFGDGTRLSIL.

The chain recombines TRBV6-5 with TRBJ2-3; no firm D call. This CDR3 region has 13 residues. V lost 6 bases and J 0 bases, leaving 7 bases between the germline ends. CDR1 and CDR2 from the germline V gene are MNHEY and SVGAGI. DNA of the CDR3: TGTGCCAGCAGGTGGTCTAGCACAGATACGCAGTATTTT. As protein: CASRWSSTDTQYF.

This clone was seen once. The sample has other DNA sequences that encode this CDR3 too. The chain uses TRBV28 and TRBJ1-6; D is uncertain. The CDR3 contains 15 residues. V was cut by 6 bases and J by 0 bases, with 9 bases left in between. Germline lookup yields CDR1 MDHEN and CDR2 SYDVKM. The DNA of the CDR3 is TGTGCCAGCAGGCTTAGTAACTCCTATAATTCACCCCTCCACTTT. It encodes CASRLSNSYNSPLHF.

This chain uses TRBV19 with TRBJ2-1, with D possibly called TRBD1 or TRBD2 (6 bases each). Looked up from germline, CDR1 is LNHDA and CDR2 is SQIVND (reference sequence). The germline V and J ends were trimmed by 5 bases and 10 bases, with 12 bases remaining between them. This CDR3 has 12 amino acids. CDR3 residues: CASSFLGGEQFF. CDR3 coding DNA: TGTGCCAGTAGTTTTCTAGGGGGGGAGCAGTTCTTC.

The CDR3, as DNA: TGTGCCAGCAGTTCACCGGGACAGGGAGGCGAGCAGTACTTC. Translated: CASSSPGQGGEQYF. This chain joins TRBV6-5 and TRBJ2-7, with TRBD1 matching 9 bases. CDR1 MNHEY and CDR2 SVGAGI come from the germline V gene. Trimming took 4 bases from V and 6 from J; bases not matched to a gene: 7. CDR3 size: 14 residues.

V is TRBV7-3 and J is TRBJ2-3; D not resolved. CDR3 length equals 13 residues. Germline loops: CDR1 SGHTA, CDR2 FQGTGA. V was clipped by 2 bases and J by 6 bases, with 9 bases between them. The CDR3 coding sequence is TGTGCCAGCAGCTTAGTCGAAACGGATACGCAGTATTTT. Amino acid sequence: CASSLVETDTQYF. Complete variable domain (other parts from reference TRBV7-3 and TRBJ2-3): GAGVSQTPSNKVTEKGKYVELRCDPISGHTALYWYRQSLGQGPEFLIYFQGTGAADDSGLPNDRFFAVRPEGSVSTLKIQRTERGDSAVYLCASSLVETDTQYFGPGTRLTVL.

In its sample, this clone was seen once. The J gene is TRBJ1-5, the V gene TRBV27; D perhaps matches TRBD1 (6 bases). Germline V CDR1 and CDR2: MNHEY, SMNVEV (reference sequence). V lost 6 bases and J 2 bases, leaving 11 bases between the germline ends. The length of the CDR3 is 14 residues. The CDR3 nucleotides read TGTGCCAGCAGCCAGGGGAGACGCAATCAGCCCCAGCATTTT. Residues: CASSQGRRNQPQHF.

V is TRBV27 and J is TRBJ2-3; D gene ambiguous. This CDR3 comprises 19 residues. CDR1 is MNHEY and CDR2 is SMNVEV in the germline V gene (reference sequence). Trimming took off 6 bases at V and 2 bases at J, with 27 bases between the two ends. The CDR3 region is CASSPTGFSRSSFTDTQYF. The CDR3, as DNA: TGTGCCAGCAGCCCAACGGGTTTCTCGAGGAGTTCCTTCACAGATACGCAGTATTTT.

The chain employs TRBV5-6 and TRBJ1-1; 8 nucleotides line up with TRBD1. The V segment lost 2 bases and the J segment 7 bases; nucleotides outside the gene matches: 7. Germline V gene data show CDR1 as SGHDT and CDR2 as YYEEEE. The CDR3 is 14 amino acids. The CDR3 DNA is TGTGCCAGCAGCTTTCAGGGGGCCGACATTGAAGCTTTCTTT. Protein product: CASSFQGADIEAFF.

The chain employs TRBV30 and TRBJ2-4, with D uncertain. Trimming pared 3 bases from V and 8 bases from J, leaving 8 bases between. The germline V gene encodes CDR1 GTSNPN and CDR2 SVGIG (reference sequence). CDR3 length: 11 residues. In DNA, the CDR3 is TGTGCCTGGAGACTTGTAGACATTCAGTACTTC. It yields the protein CAWRLVDIQYF.

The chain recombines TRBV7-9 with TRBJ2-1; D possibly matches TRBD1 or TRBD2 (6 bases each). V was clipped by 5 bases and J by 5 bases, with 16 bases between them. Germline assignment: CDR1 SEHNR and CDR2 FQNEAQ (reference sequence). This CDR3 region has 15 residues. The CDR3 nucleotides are TGTGCCAGCAGCCCAACGGGGGCTGGGGACAATGAGCAGTTCTTC. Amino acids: CASSPTGAGDNEQFF.

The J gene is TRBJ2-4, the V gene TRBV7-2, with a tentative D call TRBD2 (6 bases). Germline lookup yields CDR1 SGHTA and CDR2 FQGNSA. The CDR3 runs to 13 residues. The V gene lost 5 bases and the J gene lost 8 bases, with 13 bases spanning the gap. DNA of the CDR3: TGTGCCAGCAGCACGGGAGTGGCAGACATTCAGTACTTC. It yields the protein CASSTGVADIQYF. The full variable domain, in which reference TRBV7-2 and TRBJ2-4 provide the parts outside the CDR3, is GAGVSQSPSNKVTEKGKDVELRCDPISGHTALYWYRQSLGQGLEFLIYFQGNSAPDKSGLPSDRFSAERTGGSVSTLTIQRTQQEDSAVYLCASSTGVADIQYFGAGTRLSVL.